The 10 T cell receptor beta chains in this list originate from one sample, sequenced in a study of Graves' ophthalmopathy and Graves' hyperthyroidism. The sequenced template was RNA, covering the TCR beta CDR3 region. Second-round multiplex PCR came after a first-round RT-PCR that employed HTBI primers. MiXCR, applied by TCRdb to the multiplex PCR reads, yields one record per CDR3 protein. The sample lists around 600,000 distinct CDR3 sequences, about 38% occurring once. Sequencing used peripheral blood. These TCRs come from an adult man with Graves' ophthalmopathy.

The gene calls are TRBV5-1 and TRBJ1-1; maybe TRBD1 (6 bases). V lost 6 bases and J 1 base, leaving 10 bases between the germline ends. Germline V lookup: CDR1 SGHRS, CDR2 YFSETQ. The CDR3 is 13 amino acids. The CDR3: CASTDSPNTEAFF. CDR3 DNA sequence: TGCGCCAGCACGGACAGCCCGAACACTGAAGCTTTCTTT.

Many counts were recorded for this clonotype. This chain connects TRBV5-4 to TRBJ1-2, with D perhaps TRBD1 (6 bases). Germline V gene lookup returns CDR1 SGHNT and CDR2 YYREEE (reference sequence). The V end was cut by 0 bases, the J end by 4 bases, with 13 bases between. The CDR3 extends over 15 amino acids. The CDR3 loop reads CASSLVLQGRYGYTF. DNA of the CDR3: TGTGCCAGCAGCTTGGTGCTGCAGGGGCGCTATGGCTACACCTTC. The full variable domain, rest sourced from reference TRBV5-4 and TRBJ1-2, is ETGVTQSPTHLIKTRGQQVTLRCSSQSGHNTVSWYQQALGQGPQFIFQYYREEENGRGNFPPRFSGLQFPNYSSELNVNALELDDSALYLCASSLVLQGRYGYTFGSGTRLTVV.

The sample holds many counts of this clonotype. The V and J genes are TRBV7-9 and TRBJ2-7, with TRBD2 identical over 13 bases. The CDR3 consists of 17 residues. V trimming: 3 bases; J trimming: 2 bases; junction bases outside the gene matches: 7. In germline, CDR1 is SEHNR, CDR2 FQNEAQ (reference sequence). CDR3 sequence reads: CASSFGTSGVMTYEQYF. CDR3 DNA sequence: TGTGCCAGCAGCTTTGGGACTAGCGGGGTGATGACCTACGAGCAGTACTTC. The full variable domain, rest sourced from reference TRBV7-9 and TRBJ2-7, is DTGVSQNPRHKITKRGQNVTFRCDPISEHNRLYWYRQTLGQGPEFLTYFQNEAQLEKSRLLSDRFSAERPKGSFSTLEIQRTEQGDSAMYLCASSFGTSGVMTYEQYFGPGTRLTVT.

The chain recombines TRBV24-1 with TRBJ2-5; the match to TRBD2 covers 13 bases. Per germline, CDR1 KGHDR and CDR2 SFDVKD. The CDR3 contains 16 residues. V was pared by 4 bases and J by 1 base, with 2 bases of the junction left unmatched. CDR3 in amino acids: CATSDRTSGGQETQYF. CDR3 bases: TGTGCCACCAGTGACCGGACTAGCGGGGGCCAAGAGACCCAGTACTTC.

In this sample, this clonotype turned up a few times. The chain links TRBV6-2 or TRBV6-3 to TRBJ2-7; D uncertain. CDR1 is MNHEY and CDR2 is SVGEGT in the germline V gene. V lost 8 bases, J lost 1 base, and 18 bases lay in between. The CDR3 spans 15 residues. The CDR3 DNA sequence: TGTGCCAGCGGCTCCGCCGTGGTGCATTCCTACGAGCAGTACTTC. Its protein is CASGSAVVHSYEQYF.

Worth noting for this clonotype: An end of the junction does not agree with germline; a read error may underlie this. The chain's CDR3 is CASSDGQGAGEQYF. The CDR3 DNA reads TGTGCCAGCAGTGATGGGCAGGGGGCAGGAGAGCAGTACTTC. This chain links TRBV10-3 with TRBJ2-7, with 8 bases lining up with TRBD1. The CDR3 contains 14 residues. Looked up from germline, CDR1 is ENHRY and CDR2 is SYGVKD.

This clonotype was counted a few times. The chain couples TRBV20-1 to TRBJ1-2; possible D gene TRBD1, 6 bases. The germline CDR1 and CDR2 sequences are DFQATT and SNEGSKA (reference sequence). V was trimmed by 5 bases and J by 7 bases, leaving 20 bases between them. CDR3 length: 14 residues. CDR3 DNA sequence: TGCAGTGCTTTCGCGGGGGCTGTTGAGAGTGGCTACACCTTC. Protein sequence: CSAFAGAVESGYTF.

The rearrangement links TRBV19 to TRBJ2-6; 12 bases agree with TRBD1. V shed 1 base and J 1 base; nucleotides not matched to a gene: 5. This CDR3 is built from 19 residues. CDR1 is LNHDA, CDR2 SQIVND, per germline (reference sequence). CDR3 amino acids: CASSIGGTGGKSGANVLTF. CDR3 in DNA: TGTGCCAGTAGTATAGGGGGGACAGGGGGCAAATCTGGGGCCAACGTCCTGACTTTC.

The rearrangement links TRBV19 to TRBJ2-3, with 9 bases that match TRBD2. This CDR3 has 15 residues. The J segment lost 3 bases and the V segment lost 4 bases, leaving 5 bases of the junction unmatched. From germline, CDR1 is LNHDA and CDR2 SQIVND (reference sequence). In DNA form, the CDR3 reads TGTGCCAGTAGTAAACCGGGACTAGCAACAGATACGCAGTATTTT. Translating gives CASSKPGLATDTQYF.

The table lists this clonotype with many counts. J is TRBJ2-5 and V is TRBV6-4; D ambiguous. Germline V lookup: CDR1 MRHNA, CDR2 SNTAGT. V was pared by 2 bases and J by 5 bases, with 9 bases between. CDR3 length: 13 residues. CDR3 sequence reads: CASSDGYLETQYF. The CDR3 DNA follows: TGTGCCAGCAGTGACGGGTATCTGGAGACCCAGTACTTC.